The rows below give T cell receptor beta chains drawn from one sample of a study of T cell changes during pregnancy in multiple sclerosis. Some clones are missing from TCRdb's copy, which holds only in-frame ones; the method was immunoSEQ multiplex PCR. The sample carries tens of thousands of clones, 94% recorded once. The sample in question was CD4+ T cells from peripheral blood mononuclear cells, obtained in the second trimester of pregnancy. These receptors all stem from a female donor with multiple sclerosis, enrolled in a pregnancy study. Each CDR3 is given with its conserved first and last residue. D genes are given only for firm matches.

d_call j_call v_call cdr3_aa cdr3_nt
TRBD1 TRBJ2-7 TRBV10-3 CAAGQGPYKQYF TGTGCCGCCGGACAGGGCCCCTACAAGCAGTACTTC
- TRBJ2-3 TRBV5-8 CASRVYQRDTQYF TGTGCCAGCAGAGTTTACCAGCGAGATACGCAGTATTTT
TRBD1 TRBJ1-1 TRBV18 CASSPRTGENTEAFF TGTGCCAGCTCACCCCGGACAGGGGAGAACACTGAAGCTTTCTTT
TRBD1 TRBJ1-6 TRBV4-3 CASSRGQLNSPLHF TGCGCCAGCAGCAGGGGACAGTTGAATTCACCCCTCCACTTT
- TRBJ1-2 TRBV6-5 CASRIHSSFGYTF TGTGCCAGCAGGATACATAGCTCATTTGGCTACACCTTC
TRBD1 TRBJ2-5 TRBV4-3 CASSQDVGTGGGETQYF TGCGCCAGCAGCCAAGATGTTGGGACAGGGGGCGGGGAGACCCAGTACTTC
TRBD2 TRBJ2-3 TRBV4-2 CASSHRQRGGDTQYF TGTGCCAGCAGCCATAGACAGCGGGGGGGAGATACGCAGTATTTT
- TRBJ2-5 TRBV6-6 CASSHGGPQETQYF TGTGCCAGCAGCCACGGGGGTCCACAAGAGACCCAGTACTTC
TRBD1 TRBJ1-2 TRBV29-1 CSVAQGASYGYTF TGCAGCGTGGCACAGGGGGCCTCCTATGGCTACACCTTC
TRBD2 TRBJ2-3 TRBV6-1 CASSDSIGAGEIGDTQYF TGTGCCAGCAGTGATTCCATTGGAGCGGGGGAAATTGGAGATACGCAGTATTTT
TRBD2 TRBJ2-3 TRBV27 CASRWGTSGGTDTQYF TGTGCCAGCAGATGGGGGACTAGCGGAGGCACAGATACGCAGTATTTT
TRBD1 TRBJ1-2 TRBV6-4 CASSRQGAGGYTF TGTGCCAGCAGTAGACAGGGGGCAGGAGGCTACACCTTC
TRBD2 TRBJ2-3 TRBV19 CASSKGVTSVAGTDTQYF TGTGCCAGTAGTAAGGGGGTGACTAGCGTAGCGGGCACAGATACGCAGTATTTT
- TRBJ1-1 TRBV18 CASSPYETALNTEAFF TGTGCCAGCTCACCATATGAGACAGCCTTGAACACTGAAGCTTTCTTT
- TRBJ1-2 TRBV21-1 CASSPGQVNYGYTF TGTGCCAGCAGCCCAGGGCAGGTTAACTATGGCTACACCTTC
- TRBJ1-1 TRBV19 CASSILNRDTEAFF TGTGCCAGTAGTATTCTGAACCGGGACACTGAAGCTTTCTTT